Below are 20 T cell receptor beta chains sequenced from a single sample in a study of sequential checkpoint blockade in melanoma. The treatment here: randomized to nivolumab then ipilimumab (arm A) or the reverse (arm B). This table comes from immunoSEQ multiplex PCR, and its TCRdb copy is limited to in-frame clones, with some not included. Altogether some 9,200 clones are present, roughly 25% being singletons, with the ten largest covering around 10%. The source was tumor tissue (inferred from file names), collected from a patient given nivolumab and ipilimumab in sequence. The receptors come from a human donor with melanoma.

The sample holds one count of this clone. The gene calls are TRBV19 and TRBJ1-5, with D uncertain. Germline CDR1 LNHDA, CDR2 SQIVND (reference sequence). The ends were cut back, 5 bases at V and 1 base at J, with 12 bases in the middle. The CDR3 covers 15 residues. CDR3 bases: TGTGCCAGTAGTGTTGGTTCCGGGAGCAATCAGCCCCAGCATTTT. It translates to CASSVGSGSNQPQHF.

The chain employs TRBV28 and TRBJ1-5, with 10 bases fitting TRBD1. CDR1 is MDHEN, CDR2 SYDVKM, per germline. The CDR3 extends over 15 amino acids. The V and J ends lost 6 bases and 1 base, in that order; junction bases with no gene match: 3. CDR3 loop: CASSSTGGSNQPQHF. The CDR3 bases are TGTGCCAGCAGCTCGACAGGGGGCAGCAATCAGCCCCAGCATTTT.

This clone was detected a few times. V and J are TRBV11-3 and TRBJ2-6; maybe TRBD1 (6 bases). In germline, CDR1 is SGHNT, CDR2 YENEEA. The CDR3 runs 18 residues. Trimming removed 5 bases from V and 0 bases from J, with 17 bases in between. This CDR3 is CASSHFWTAHSGANVLTF. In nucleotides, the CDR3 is TGTGCCAGCAGCCATTTCTGGACAGCCCACTCTGGGGCCAACGTCCTGACTTTC.

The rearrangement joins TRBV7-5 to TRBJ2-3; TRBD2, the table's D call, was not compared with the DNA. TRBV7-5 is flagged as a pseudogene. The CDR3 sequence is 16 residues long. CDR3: CASSLLAGGSTDTQYF. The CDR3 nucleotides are TGTGCCAGCAGCTTGCTAGCGGGGGGGTCCACAGATACGCAGTATTTT.

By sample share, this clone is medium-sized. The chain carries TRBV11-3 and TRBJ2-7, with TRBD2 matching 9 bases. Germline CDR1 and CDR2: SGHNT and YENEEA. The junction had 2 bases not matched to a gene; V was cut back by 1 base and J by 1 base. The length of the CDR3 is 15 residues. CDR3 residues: CASSLGLAGSYEQYF. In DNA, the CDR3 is TGTGCCAGCAGCTTAGGCCTAGCGGGGTCCTACGAGCAGTACTTC.

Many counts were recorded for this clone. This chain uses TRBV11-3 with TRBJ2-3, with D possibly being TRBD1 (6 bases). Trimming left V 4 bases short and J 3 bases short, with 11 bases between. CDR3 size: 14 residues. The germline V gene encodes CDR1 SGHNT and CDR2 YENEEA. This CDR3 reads CASSSTGKTDTQYF. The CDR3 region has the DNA TGTGCCAGCAGCTCCACAGGGAAAACAGATACGCAGTATTTT.

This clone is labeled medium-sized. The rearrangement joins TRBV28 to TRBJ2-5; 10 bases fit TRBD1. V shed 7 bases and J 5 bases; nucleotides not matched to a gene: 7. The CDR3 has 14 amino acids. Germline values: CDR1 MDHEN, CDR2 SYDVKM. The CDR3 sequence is CASNPGTGVETQYF. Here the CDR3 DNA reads TGTGCCAGCAACCCCGGGACAGGGGTCGAGACCCAGTACTTC. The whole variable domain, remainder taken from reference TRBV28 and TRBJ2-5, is DVKVTQSSRYLVKRTGEKVFLECVQDMDHENMFWYRQDPGLGLRLIYFSYDVKMKEKGDIPEGYSVSREKKERFSLILESASTNQTSMYLCASNPGTGVETQYFGPGTRLLVL.

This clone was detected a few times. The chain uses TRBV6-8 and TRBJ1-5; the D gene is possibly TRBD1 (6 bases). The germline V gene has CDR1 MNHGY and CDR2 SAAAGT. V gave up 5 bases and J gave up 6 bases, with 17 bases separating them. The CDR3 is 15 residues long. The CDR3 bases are TGTGCCAGCAGTAGGCTGACAGGAGATGGTCAGCCCCAGCATTTT. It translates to CASSRLTGDGQPQHF.

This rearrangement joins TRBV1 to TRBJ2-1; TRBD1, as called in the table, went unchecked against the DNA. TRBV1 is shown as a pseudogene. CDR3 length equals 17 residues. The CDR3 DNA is TGCGCCAGCAGCCAGGGTTTGGACAGGGGGGCCTACAATGAGCAGTTCTTC. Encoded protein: CASSQGLDRGAYNEQFF.

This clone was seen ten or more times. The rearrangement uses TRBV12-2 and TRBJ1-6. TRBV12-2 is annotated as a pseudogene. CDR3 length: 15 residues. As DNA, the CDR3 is TGTGCCAGTATATTGGACCCACTTTATAATTCACCCCTCCACTTT. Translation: CASILDPLYNSPLHF.

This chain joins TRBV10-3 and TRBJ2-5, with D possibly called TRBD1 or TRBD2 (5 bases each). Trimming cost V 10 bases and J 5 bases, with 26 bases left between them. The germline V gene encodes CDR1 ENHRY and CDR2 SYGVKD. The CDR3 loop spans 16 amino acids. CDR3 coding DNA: TGTGCCAGCGGAACCGGTGGGGGTTCGTTGTTTGAGACCCAGTACTTC. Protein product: CASGTGGGSLFETQYF.

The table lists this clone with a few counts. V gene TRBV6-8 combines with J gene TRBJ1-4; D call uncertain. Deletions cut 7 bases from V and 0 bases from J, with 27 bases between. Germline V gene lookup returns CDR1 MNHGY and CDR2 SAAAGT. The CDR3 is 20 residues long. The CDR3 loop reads CASTPNPAMAYDATNEKLFF. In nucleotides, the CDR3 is TGTGCCAGCACCCCGAACCCAGCCATGGCCTATGATGCAACTAATGAAAAACTGTTTTTT.

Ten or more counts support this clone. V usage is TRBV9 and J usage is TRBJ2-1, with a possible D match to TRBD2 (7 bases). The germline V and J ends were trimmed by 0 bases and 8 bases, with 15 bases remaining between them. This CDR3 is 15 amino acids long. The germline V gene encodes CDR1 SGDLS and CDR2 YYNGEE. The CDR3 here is CASSVDPGGRYEQFF. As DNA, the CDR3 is TGTGCCAGCAGCGTAGATCCGGGGGGCCGCTATGAGCAGTTCTTC.

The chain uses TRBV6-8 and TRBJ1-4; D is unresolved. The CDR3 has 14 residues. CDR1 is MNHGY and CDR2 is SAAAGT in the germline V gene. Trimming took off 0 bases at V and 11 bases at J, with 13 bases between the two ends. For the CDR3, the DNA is TGTGCCAGCAGTTACTCGAGCTTCGGAGAGAAACTGTTTTTT. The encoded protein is CASSYSSFGEKLFF.

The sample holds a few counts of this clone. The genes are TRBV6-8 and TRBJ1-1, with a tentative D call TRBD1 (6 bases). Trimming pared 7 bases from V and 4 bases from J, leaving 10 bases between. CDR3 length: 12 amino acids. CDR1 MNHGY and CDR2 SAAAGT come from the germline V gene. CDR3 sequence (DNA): TGTGCCAGCATAGGGGGAGGCACTGAAGCTTTCTTT. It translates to CASIGGGTEAFF.

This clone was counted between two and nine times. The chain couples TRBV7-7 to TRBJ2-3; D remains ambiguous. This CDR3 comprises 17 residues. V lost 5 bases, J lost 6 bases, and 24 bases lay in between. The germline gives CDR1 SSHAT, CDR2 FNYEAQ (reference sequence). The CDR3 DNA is TGTGCCAGCAGCCTCGGGTCCGGGTTGGTTATGCGGGATACGCAGTATTTT. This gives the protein CASSLGSGLVMRDTQYF.

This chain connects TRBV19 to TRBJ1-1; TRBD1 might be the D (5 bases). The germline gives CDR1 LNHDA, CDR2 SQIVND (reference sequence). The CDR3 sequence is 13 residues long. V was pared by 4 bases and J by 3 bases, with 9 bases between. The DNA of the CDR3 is TGTGCCAGTAGTACAGGGTTGGACACTGAAGCTTTCTTT. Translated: CASSTGLDTEAFF.

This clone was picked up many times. The CDR3 DNA reads TGTGCCAGCAGCGTGCTGGGGACAGGGCACTATGGCTACACCTTC. This gives the protein CASSVLGTGHYGYTF. The chain has TRBV11-3 and TRBJ1-2; TRBD1 agrees at 9 bases. The CDR3 runs to 15 residues. The V and J ends lost 5 bases and 3 bases, in that order; junction bases with no gene match: 7. Per germline, CDR1 SGHNT and CDR2 YENEEA.

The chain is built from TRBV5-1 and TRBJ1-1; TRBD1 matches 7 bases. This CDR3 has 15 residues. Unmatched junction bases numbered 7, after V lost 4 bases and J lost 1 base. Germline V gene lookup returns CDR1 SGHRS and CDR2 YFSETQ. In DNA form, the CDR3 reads TGCGCCAGCAGCGTACAGGGGTCCCCGAACACTGAAGCTTTCTTT. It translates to CASSVQGSPNTEAFF.

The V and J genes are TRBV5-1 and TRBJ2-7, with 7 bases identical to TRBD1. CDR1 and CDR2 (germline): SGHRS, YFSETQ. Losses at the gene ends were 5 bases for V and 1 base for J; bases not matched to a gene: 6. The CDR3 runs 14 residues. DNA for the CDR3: TGCGCCAGCAGACCCGGGACAGCATCCTACGAGCAGTACTTC. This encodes CASRPGTASYEQYF.